These 9 T cell receptor beta chains share one sample of origin, sequenced in a study of CD8 T cells in ankylosing spondylitis. TCRdb re-derived calls from the 5' RACE reads in MiXCR, one entry per CDR3 protein. Among a few hundred thousand distinct CDR3 sequences, about a fifth were seen once, and the ten largest hold 3.5%. The sequenced sample was blood, either unsorted or a sorted T cell fraction (not recorded which). These receptors were obtained from a female donor with ankylosing spondylitis or in good health (not recorded which).

Points on this clonotype: A read error is possible here, since a much larger clone lies one base away. This chain joins TRBV5-1 and TRBJ2-2; 7 bases agree with TRBD2. CDR3 length equals 14 residues. From germline, CDR1 is SGHRS and CDR2 YFSETQ. The CDR3 nucleotides are TGCGCCAGCAGCTTGAACACAGAAAGCGGGGAGCTGGTTTTT. Amino acid sequence: CASSLNTESGELVF.

The V call is TRBV20-1, the J call TRBJ2-3; TRBD2 matches 13 bases. CDR3 length: 16 amino acids. V was clipped by 6 bases and J by 1 base; unmatched bases: 7. Germline V gene lookup returns CDR1 DFQATT and CDR2 SNEGSKA (reference sequence). The CDR3 DNA is TGCAGTGCCCCAATAGGACTAGCGGGGGGCACAGATACGCAGTATTTT. Amino acid sequence: CSAPIGLAGGTDTQYF.

This clonotype appeared a few times. The chain couples TRBV7-9 to TRBJ2-6; D not resolved. V was trimmed by 2 bases and J by 0 bases, leaving 5 bases between them. The CDR3 length is 15 residues. Looked up from germline, CDR1 is SEHNR and CDR2 is FQNEAQ (reference sequence). The DNA of the CDR3 is TGTGCCAGCAGCTTATCGGACTCTGGGGCCAACGTCCTGACTTTC. Translating gives CASSLSDSGANVLTF.

This chain links TRBV6-1 with TRBJ2-7, with a weak D call TRBD1 (5 bases). The CDR3 is made up of 14 amino acids. Per germline, CDR1 MNHNS and CDR2 SASEGT. Deletions cut 2 bases from V and 3 bases from J, with 11 bases between. CDR3 sequence (DNA): TGTGCCAGCAGTGAACAGGCTCAGGGCTACGAGCAGTACTTC. Encoded protein: CASSEQAQGYEQYF.

The CDR3 sequence is CASRGLAKSGEQFF. The CDR3 region has the DNA TGTGCCAGCAGAGGACTAGCTAAGAGCGGTGAGCAGTTCTTC. The V call is TRBV28, the J call TRBJ2-1, with 8 bases that match TRBD2. Germline V gene sequence: CDR1 MDHEN, CDR2 SYDVKM. The CDR3 is 14 residues long. V lost 6 bases and J lost 9; bases outside the gene matches: 10.

This clonotype has just a few counts. The rearrangement joins TRBV7-8 to TRBJ2-3; the match to TRBD2 covers 10 bases. The J segment lost 3 bases and the V segment lost 4 bases, leaving 7 bases of the junction unmatched. Germline V CDR1 and CDR2: SGHVS, FQNEAQ. This CDR3 contains 16 residues. The CDR3 nucleotides are TGTGCCAGCAGCTCTAGCCCAGCGGGAGGGACAGATACGCAGTATTTT. This translates into CASSSSPAGGTDTQYF. The full variable domain, with the rest looked up from reference TRBV7-8 and TRBJ2-3, is GAGVSQSPRYKVAKRGQDVALRCDPISGHVSLFWYQQALGQGPEFLTYFQNEAQLDKSGLPSDRFFAERPEGSVSTLKIQRTQQEDSAVYLCASSSSPAGGTDTQYFGPGTRLTVL.

In its sample, this clonotype was seen many times. J is TRBJ1-1 and V is TRBV10-3, with a possible D match to TRBD1 (5 bases). The CDR3 contains 12 residues. The germline V gene encodes CDR1 ENHRY and CDR2 SYGVKD. Trimming pared 6 bases from V and 7 bases from J, leaving 12 bases between. The CDR3 here is CAIRRGTYEAFF. For the CDR3, the DNA is TGTGCCATCAGGAGGGGAACCTATGAAGCTTTCTTT.

A few counts support this clonotype. The chain links TRBV15 to TRBJ2-7, with 8 bases that match TRBD2. With V trimmed by 4 bases and J by 2 bases, 7 bases remained unmatched. Germline V gene lookup returns CDR1 LNHNV and CDR2 YYDKDF (reference sequence). The CDR3 loop spans 15 amino acids. The CDR3 sequence is CATSKPGLGTYEQYF. CDR3 in DNA: TGTGCCACCAGCAAACCGGGACTAGGCACCTACGAGCAGTACTTC.

This clonotype occurred a few times. V and J are TRBV6-1 and TRBJ1-6, with a possible D match to TRBD1 (6 bases). CDR1 is MNHNS, CDR2 SASEGT, per germline. There are 14 residues in the CDR3. Trimming stripped 8 bases from V and 7 bases from J, with 15 bases between. The CDR3 loop is CASGKGGANSPLHF. The CDR3 DNA reads TGTGCCAGCGGGAAGGGGGGCGCCAATTCACCCCTCCACTTT.